This T cell receptor beta chain was retrieved from a study of Tregs in tolerant kidney transplant recipients. Study-wide background: Related graft donors supplied nonmyeloablative bone marrow transplants, and mixed chimerism was transient.

Assay used: immunoSEQ multiplex PCR; TCRdb lists only in-frame clones, some missing. The sample shows approximately 100,000 clones, roughly 93% of them seen only once. Notes on the study in general: Biological reproducibility was not directly addressed in this study. Nucleotide sequences could not be compared across some patients' samples due to primer changes.

Turning to this clone: The antigen is undetermined.

The CDR3 is 15 residues long. The germline V gene encodes CDR1 MDHEN and CDR2 SYDVKM. V lost 6 bases, J lost 3 bases, and 9 bases stayed unmatched. The J gene is TRBJ1-1, the V gene TRBV28, with 8 nucleotides matching TRBD1. Sequencing was performed on CD4+ T cells from blood, taken before the transplant. The sequence came from a human donor who received a combined kidney and bone marrow transplant. CDR3 in amino acids: CASSPPGQDYTEAFF. The CDR3 region has the DNA TGTGCCAGCAGCCCCCCGGGACAGGACTACACTGAAGCTTTCTTT.